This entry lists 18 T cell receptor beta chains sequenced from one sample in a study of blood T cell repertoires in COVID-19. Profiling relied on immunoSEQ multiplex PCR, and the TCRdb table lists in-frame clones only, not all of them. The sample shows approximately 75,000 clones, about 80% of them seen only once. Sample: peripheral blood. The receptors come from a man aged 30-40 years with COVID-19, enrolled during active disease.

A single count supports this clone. The DNA of the CDR3 is TGCGCCAGCAGCCCTTGGACAGGCATGAACACTGAAGCTTTCTTT. Its translation: CASSPWTGMNTEAFF. This chain joins TRBV4-1 and TRBJ1-1; 7 bases map to TRBD1. This CDR3 is 15 amino acids long. Germline loops: CDR1 MGHRA, CDR2 YSYEKL. The V segment lost 4 bases and the J segment 0 bases; nucleotides outside the gene matches: 5.

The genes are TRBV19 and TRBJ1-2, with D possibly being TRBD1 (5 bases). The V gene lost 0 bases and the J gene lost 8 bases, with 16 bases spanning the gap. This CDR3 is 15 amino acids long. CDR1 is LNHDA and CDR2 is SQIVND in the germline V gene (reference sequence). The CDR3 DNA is TGTGCCAGTAGTATAGATTTAGGAGGGGCCCGCGGCTACACCTTC. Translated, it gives CASSIDLGGARGYTF.

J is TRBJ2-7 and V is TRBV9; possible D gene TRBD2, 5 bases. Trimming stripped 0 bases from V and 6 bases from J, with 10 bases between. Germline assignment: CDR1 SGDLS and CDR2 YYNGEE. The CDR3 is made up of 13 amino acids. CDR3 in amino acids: CASSVGAGLEQYF. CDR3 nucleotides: TGTGCCAGCAGCGTAGGGGCGGGCCTCGAGCAGTACTTC.

The chain's CDR3 is CASSELERNSPLHF. CDR3 DNA: TGTGCCAGCAGTGAACTCGAGAGGAATTCACCCCTCCACTTT. This rearrangement joins TRBV28 to TRBJ1-6; no firm D call. This CDR3 contains 14 residues. The V gene's germline CDR1 is MDHEN and CDR2 SYDVKM. Trimming left V 5 bases short and J 7 bases short, with 12 bases between.

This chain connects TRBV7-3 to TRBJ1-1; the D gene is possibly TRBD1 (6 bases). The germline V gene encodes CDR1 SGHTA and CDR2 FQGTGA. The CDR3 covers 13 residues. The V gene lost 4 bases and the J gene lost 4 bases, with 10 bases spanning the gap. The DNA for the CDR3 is TGTGCCAGCAGCTCCCTGGGGGCCACTGAAGCTTTCTTT. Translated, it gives CASSSLGATEAFF. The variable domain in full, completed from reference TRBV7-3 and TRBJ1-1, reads GAGVSQTPSNKVTEKGKYVELRCDPISGHTALYWYRQSLGQGPEFLIYFQGTGAADDSGLPNDRFFAVRPEGSVSTLKIQRTERGDSAVYLCASSSLGATEAFFGQGTRLTVV.

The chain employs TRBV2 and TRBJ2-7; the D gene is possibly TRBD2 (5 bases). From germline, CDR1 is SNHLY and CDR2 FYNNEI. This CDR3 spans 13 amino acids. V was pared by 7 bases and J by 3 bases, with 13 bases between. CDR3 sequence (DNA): TGTGCCAGCACCTATCAGCGGCACTACGAGCAGTACTTC. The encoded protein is CASTYQRHYEQYF.

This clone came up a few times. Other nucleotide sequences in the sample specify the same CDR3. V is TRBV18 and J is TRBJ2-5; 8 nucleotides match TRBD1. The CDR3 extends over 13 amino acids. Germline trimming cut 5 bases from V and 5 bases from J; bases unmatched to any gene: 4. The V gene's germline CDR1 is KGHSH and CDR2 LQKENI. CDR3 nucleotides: TGTGCCAGCTCAGGCGACAGGGGCGAGACCCAGTACTTC. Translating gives CASSGDRGETQYF.

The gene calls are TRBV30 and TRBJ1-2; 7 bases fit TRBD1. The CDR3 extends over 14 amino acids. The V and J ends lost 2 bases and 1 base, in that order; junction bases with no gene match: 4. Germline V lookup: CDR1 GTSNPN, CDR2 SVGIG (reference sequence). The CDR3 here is CAWSRDSRNYGYTF. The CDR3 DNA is TGTGCCTGGAGTCGGGACAGCCGTAACTATGGCTACACCTTC.

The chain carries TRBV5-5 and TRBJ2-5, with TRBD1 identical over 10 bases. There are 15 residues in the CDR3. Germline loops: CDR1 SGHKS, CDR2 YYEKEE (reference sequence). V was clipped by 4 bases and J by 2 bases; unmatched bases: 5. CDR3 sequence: CASSQGQGTQETQYF. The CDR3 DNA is TGTGCCAGCAGCCAGGGACAGGGGACTCAAGAGACCCAGTACTTC.

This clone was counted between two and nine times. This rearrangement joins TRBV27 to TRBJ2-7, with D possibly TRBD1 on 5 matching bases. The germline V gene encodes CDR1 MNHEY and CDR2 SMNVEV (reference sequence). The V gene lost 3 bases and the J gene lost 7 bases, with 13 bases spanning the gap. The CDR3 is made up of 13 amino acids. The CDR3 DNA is TGTGCCAGCAGTTTGCGTCATAGGGGAGAGCAGTACTTC. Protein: CASSLRHRGEQYF.

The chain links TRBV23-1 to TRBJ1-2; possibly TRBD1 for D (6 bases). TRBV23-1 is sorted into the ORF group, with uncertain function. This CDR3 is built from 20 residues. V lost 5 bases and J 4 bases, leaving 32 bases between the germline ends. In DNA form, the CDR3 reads TGCGCCAGCAGTATCCGTCCCGTGGGGGCCTTCTCCTCTCTTTCCTATGGCTACACCTTC. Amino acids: CASSIRPVGAFSSLSYGYTF.

The CDR3 region has the DNA TGTGCCAGTAGTATAGGCCCGGTTGGGACAGGGTATCGGGACTACGAGCAGTACTTC. Protein product: CASSIGPVGTGYRDYEQYF. The chain joins TRBV19 to TRBJ2-7, with TRBD1 matching 9 bases. The CDR3 totals 19 residues. The germline CDR1 and CDR2 sequences are LNHDA and SQIVND (reference sequence). The V segment lost 1 base and the J segment 3 bases; nucleotides outside the gene matches: 16.

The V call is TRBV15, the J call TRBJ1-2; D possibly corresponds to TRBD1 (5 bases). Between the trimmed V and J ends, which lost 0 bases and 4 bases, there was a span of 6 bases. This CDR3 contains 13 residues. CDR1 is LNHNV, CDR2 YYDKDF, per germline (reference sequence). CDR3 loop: CATSRDRGYGYTF. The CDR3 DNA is TGTGCCACCAGCAGAGATAGGGGCTATGGCTACACCTTC.

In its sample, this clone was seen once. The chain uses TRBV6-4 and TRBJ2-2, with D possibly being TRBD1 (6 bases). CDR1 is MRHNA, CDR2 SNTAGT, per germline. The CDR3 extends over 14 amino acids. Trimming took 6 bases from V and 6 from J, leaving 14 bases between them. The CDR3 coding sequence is TGTGCCAGCAGAGAAAGCAGGGGATCCGGGGAGCTGTTTTTT. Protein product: CASRESRGSGELFF.

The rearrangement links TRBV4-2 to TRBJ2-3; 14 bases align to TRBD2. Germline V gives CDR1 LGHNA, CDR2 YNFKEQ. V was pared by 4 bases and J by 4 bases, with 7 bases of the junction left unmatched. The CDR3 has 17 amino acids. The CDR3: CASSPGLAGVGADTQYF. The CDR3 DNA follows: TGTGCCAGCAGCCCGGGACTAGCGGGAGTAGGGGCAGATACGCAGTATTTT.

The CDR3 sequence: CSATDSYEQYF. The CDR3 DNA sequence: TGCAGCGCGACAGATTCCTACGAGCAGTACTTC. V is TRBV29-1 and J is TRBJ2-7; possibly TRBD1 for D (5 bases). The CDR3 loop spans 11 amino acids. Germline lookup yields CDR1 SQVTM and CDR2 ANQGSEA. The germline V and J ends were trimmed by 7 bases and 1 base, with 8 bases remaining between them.

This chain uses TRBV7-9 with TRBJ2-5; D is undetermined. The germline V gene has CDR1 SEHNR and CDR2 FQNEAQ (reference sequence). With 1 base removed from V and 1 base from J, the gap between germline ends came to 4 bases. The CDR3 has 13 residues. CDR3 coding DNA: TGTGCCAGCAGCTTAGGGGCCCAAGAGACCCAGTACTTC. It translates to CASSLGAQETQYF.

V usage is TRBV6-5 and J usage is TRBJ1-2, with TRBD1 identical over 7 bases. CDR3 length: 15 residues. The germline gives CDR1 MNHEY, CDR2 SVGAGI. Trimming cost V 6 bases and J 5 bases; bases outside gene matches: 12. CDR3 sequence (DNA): TGTGCCAGCAGGAACCTCGGGACAGACCTATATGGCTACACCTTC. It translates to CASRNLGTDLYGYTF.